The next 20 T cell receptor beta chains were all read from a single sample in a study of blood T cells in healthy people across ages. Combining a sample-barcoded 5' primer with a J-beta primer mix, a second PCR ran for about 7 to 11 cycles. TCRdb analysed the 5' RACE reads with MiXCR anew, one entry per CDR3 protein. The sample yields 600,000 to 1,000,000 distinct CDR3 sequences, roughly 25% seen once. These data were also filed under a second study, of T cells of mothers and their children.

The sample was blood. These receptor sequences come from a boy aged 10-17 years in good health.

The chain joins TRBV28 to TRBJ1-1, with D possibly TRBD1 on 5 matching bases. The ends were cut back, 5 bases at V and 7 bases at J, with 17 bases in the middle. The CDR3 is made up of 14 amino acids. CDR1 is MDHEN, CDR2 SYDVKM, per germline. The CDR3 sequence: CASSPPSLTVEAFF. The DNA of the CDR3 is TGTGCCAGCAGTCCCCCTTCGTTGACAGTTGAAGCTTTCTTT.

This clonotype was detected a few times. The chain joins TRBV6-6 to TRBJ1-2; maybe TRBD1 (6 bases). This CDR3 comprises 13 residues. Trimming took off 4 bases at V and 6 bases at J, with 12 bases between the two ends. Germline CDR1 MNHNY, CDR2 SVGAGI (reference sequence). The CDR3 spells CASSSSGADGYTF. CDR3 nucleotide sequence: TGTGCCAGCAGTTCTTCAGGGGCGGATGGCTACACCTTC.

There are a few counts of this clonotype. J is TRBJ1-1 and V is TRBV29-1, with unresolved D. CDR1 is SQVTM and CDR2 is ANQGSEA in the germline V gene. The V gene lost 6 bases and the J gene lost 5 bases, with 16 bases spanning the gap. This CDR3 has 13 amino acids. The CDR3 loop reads CSVPPYGGTEAFF. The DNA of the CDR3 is TGCAGCGTCCCCCCGTACGGAGGGACTGAAGCTTTCTTT.

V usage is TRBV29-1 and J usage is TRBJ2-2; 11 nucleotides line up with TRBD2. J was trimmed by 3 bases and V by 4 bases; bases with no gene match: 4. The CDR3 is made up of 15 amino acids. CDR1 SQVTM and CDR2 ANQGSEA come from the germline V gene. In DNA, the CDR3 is TGCAGCGTTGGACTAGCGGGATGGGACACCGGGGAGCTGTTTTTT. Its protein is CSVGLAGWDTGELFF.

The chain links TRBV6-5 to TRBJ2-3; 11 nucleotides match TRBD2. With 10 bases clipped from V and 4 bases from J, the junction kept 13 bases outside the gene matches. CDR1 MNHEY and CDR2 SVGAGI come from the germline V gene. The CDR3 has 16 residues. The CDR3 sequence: CATQAGSGRAPDTQYF. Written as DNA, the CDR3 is TGTGCCACGCAGGCTGGTAGCGGGAGGGCCCCAGATACGCAGTATTTT.

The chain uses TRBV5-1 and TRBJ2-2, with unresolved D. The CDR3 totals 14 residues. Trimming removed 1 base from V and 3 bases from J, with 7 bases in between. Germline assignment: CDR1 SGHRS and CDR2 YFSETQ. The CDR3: CASSLPHYTGELFF. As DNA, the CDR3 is TGCGCCAGCAGCTTGCCACACTACACCGGGGAGCTGTTTTTT.

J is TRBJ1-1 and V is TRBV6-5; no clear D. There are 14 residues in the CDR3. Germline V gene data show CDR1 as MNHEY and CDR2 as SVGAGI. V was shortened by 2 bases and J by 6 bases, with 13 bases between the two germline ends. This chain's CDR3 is CASSYGEGKAEAFF. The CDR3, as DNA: TGTGCCAGCAGTTACGGGGAGGGTAAGGCTGAAGCTTTCTTT.

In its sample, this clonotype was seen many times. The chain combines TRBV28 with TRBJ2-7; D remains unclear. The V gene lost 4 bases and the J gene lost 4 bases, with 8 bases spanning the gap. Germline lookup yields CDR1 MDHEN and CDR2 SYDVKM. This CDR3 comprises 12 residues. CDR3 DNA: TGTGCCAGCAGTTCCCTCCTTTACGAGCAGTACTTC. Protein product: CASSSLLYEQYF.

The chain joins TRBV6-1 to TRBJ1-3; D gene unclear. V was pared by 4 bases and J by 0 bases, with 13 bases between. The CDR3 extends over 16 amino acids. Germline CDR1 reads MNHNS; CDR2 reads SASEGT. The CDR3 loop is CASSGFDGRSGNTIYF. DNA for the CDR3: TGTGCCAGCAGTGGATTCGACGGGCGCTCTGGAAACACCATATATTTT.

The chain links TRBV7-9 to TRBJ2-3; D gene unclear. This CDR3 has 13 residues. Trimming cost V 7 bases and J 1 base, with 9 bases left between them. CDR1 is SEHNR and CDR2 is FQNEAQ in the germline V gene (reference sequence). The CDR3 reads CASTPAGTDTQYF. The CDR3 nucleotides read TGTGCCAGCACCCCGGCGGGCACAGATACGCAGTATTTT.

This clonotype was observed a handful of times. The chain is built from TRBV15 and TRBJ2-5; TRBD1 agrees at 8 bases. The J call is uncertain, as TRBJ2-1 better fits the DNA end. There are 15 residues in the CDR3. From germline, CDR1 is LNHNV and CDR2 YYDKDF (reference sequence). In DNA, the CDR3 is TGTGCCACCAGCAGAGATCGAACAGGGGGCAATGAGCAGTTCTTC. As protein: CATSRDRTGGNEQFF.

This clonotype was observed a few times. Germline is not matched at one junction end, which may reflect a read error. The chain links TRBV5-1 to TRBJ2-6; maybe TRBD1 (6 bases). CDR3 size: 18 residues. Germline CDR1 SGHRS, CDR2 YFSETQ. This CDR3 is CASSLRTGYDSGASVLTF. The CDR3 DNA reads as TGCGCCAGCAGCTTGAGAACAGGGTACGACTCTGGGGCCAGCGTCCTGACTTTC.

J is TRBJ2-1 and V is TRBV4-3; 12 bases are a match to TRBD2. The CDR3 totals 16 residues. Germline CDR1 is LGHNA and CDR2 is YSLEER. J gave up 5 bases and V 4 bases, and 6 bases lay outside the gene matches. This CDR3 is CASSPLAGGVNNEQFF. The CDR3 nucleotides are TGCGCCAGCAGCCCCCTAGCGGGAGGGGTAAACAATGAGCAGTTCTTC.

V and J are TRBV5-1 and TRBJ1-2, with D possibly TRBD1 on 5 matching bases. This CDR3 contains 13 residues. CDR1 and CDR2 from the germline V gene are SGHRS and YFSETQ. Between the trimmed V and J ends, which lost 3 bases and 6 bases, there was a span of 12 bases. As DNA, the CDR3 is TGCGCCAGCAGCTGGACATGGGGTGATGGCTACACCTTC. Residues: CASSWTWGDGYTF. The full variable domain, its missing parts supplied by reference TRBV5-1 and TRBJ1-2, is KAGVTQTPRYLIKTRGQQVTLSCSPISGHRSVSWYQQTPGQGLQFLFEYFSETQRNKGNFPGRFSGRQFSNSRSEMNVSTLELGDSALYLCASSWTWGDGYTFGSGTRLTVV.

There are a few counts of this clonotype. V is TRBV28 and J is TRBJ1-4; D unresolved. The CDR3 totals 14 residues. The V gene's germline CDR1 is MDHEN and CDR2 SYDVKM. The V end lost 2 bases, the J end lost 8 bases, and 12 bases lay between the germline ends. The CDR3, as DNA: TGTGCCAGCAGTTTACGTGGGTTAGAAGAAAAACTGTTTTTT. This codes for CASSLRGLEEKLFF.

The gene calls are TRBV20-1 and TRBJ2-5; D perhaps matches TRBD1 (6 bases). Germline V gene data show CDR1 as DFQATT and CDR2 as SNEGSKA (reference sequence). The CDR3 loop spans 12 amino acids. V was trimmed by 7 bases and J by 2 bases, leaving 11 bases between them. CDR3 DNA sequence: TGCAGTGTGAGGGGGAAACAAGAGACCCAGTACTTC. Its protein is CSVRGKQETQYF.

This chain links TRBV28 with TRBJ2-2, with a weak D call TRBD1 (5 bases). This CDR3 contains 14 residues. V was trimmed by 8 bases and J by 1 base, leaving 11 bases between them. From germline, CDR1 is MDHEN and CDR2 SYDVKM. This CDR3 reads CASAGRVNTGELFF. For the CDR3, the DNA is TGTGCCAGCGCAGGCAGGGTGAACACCGGGGAGCTGTTTTTT.

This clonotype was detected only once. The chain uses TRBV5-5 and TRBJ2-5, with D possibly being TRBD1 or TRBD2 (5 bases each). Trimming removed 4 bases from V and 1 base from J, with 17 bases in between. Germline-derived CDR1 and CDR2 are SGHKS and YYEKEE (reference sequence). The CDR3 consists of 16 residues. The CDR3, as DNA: TGTGCCAGCAGCGTAAACTCCGGGACGGCCCAAGAGACCCAGTACTTC. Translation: CASSVNSGTAQETQYF.

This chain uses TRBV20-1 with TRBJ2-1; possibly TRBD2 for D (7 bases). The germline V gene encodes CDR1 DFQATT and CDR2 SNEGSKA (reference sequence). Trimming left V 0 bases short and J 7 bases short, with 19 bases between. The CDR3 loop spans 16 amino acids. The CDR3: CSARDLGRGGRNEQFF. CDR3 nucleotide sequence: TGCAGTGCTAGAGATCTGGGGAGGGGGGGTAGGAATGAGCAGTTCTTC.

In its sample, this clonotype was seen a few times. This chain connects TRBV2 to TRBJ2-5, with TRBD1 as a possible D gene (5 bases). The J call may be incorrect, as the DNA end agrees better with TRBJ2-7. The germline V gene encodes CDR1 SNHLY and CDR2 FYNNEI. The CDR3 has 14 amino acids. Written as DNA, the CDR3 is TGTGCCAGCAGTGAACGCGACAGCTCCTACGAGCAGTACTTC. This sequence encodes CASSERDSSYEQYF.